This entry lists 28 T cell receptor beta chains sequenced from one sample in a study of cytomegalovirus exposure and HLA in healthy donors. It was with 60 Vbeta and 13 Jbeta primers that the PCR ran. Repertoires were generated with immunoSEQ multiplex PCR, while TCRdb's copy carries only in-frame clones and drops some. This table has 50,000 to 60,000 clones, over 60% appearing once. The specimen sequenced was PBMCs. The receptors shown here come from a woman aged 40-49 years in good health and CMV-seropositive.

The chain joins TRBV30 to TRBJ1-1; D is uncertain. The CDR3 has 13 residues. Germline loops: CDR1 GTSNPN, CDR2 SVGIG (reference sequence). Trimming left V 0 bases short and J 3 bases short, with 8 bases between. The CDR3 nucleotides are TGTGCCTGGAGTGTATACCGGGACACTGAAGCTTTCTTT. Amino acid sequence: CAWSVYRDTEAFF. Based on the CDR3 plus reference TRBV30 and TRBJ1-1, the full variable domain is SQTIHQWPATLVQPVGSPLSLECTVEGTSNPNLYWYRQAAGRGLQLLFYSVGIGQISSEVPQNLSASRPQDRQFILSSKKLLLSDSGFYLCAWSVYRDTEAFFGQGTRLTVV.

J is TRBJ2-2 and V is TRBV7-2; 8 bases line up with TRBD2. Losses at the gene ends were 3 bases for V and 4 bases for J; bases not matched to a gene: 4. The CDR3 runs 15 residues. Per the germline V gene, CDR1 is SGHTA and CDR2 is FQGNSA. CDR3 residues: CASSFGGAGTGELFF. The DNA for the CDR3 is TGTGCCAGCAGCTTCGGGGGGGCAGGCACCGGGGAGCTGTTTTTT.

CDR3 region: CASSPPDRNYGYTF. As DNA, the CDR3 is TGTGCCAGCAGCCCCCCAGACAGGAACTATGGCTACACCTTC. The chain combines TRBV9 with TRBJ1-2; D might be TRBD1 (6 bases). V was cut by 4 bases and J by 2 bases, with 12 bases left in between. The germline gives CDR1 SGDLS, CDR2 YYNGEE. The CDR3 sequence is 14 residues long.

The chain joins TRBV4-2 to TRBJ1-1; perhaps TRBD1 as D (5 bases). The V gene's germline CDR1 is LGHNA and CDR2 YNFKEQ. Trimming stripped 1 base from V and 6 bases from J, with 6 bases between. CDR3 length equals 12 residues. The CDR3, as DNA: TGTGCCAGCAGCCAAGGGGGCCCTGAAGCTTTCTTT. Translating gives CASSQGGPEAFF.

V usage is TRBV7-9 and J usage is TRBJ2-1, with 8 bases that match TRBD2. V was clipped by 3 bases and J by 9 bases; unmatched bases: 13. In germline, CDR1 is SEHNR, CDR2 FQNEAQ (reference sequence). The CDR3 is 16 residues long. In DNA form, the CDR3 reads TGTGCCAGCAGCTTTATGGCACTAGCGGTCGGTGGTGAGCAGTTCTTC. Translated, it gives CASSFMALAVGGEQFF. Filled out from reference TRBV7-9 and TRBJ2-1, the complete variable domain reads DTGVSQNPRHKITKRGQNVTFRCDPISEHNRLYWYRQTLGQGPEFLTYFQNEAQLEKSRLLSDRFSAERPKGSFSTLEIQRTEQGDSAMYLCASSFMALAVGGEQFFGPGTRLTVL.

This chain joins TRBV6-6 and TRBJ1-1; D is undetermined. CDR3 length equals 12 residues. The V gene's germline CDR1 is MNHNY and CDR2 SVGAGI (reference sequence). V was clipped by 2 bases and J by 5 bases, with 6 bases between them. The CDR3 DNA reads as TGTGCCAGCAGTTACGCTGAGACTGAAGCTTTCTTT. Amino acid sequence: CASSYAETEAFF.

The chain couples TRBV7-6 to TRBJ2-1; 13 bases are a match to TRBD2. V gave up 4 bases and J gave up 7 bases; unmatched junction bases: 7. This CDR3 region has 16 residues. The germline gives CDR1 SGHVS, CDR2 FNYEAQ. CDR3 residues: CASSSDTGLAGNEQFF. In DNA, the CDR3 is TGTGCCAGCAGCTCCGATACGGGACTAGCGGGGAATGAGCAGTTCTTC.

This clone was counted once. The genes are TRBV6-1 and TRBJ2-1, with D perhaps matching TRBD2 (5 bases). This CDR3 has 15 amino acids. V was trimmed by 6 bases and J by 0 bases, leaving 12 bases between them. Germline CDR1 and CDR2: MNHNS and SASEGT. The CDR3 spells CASRADGFSYNEQFF. The CDR3 nucleotides are TGTGCCAGCAGAGCGGACGGGTTCTCCTACAATGAGCAGTTCTTC.

The chain links TRBV27 to TRBJ2-5, with 9 bases identical to TRBD2. Germline V CDR1 and CDR2: MNHEY, SMNVEV (reference sequence). The CDR3 has 12 residues. Germline trimming cut 7 bases from V and 3 bases from J; bases unmatched to any gene: 0. The DNA of the CDR3 is TGTGCCAGCAAGCGGGGGGAAGAGACCCAGTACTTC. Translating it yields CASKRGEETQYF.

This sequence joins TRBV15 and TRBJ2-2, with unresolved D. There are 12 residues in the CDR3. Trimming cost V 0 bases and J 8 bases, with 4 bases left between them. CDR1 and CDR2 (germline): LNHNV, YYDKDF (reference sequence). CDR3 in DNA: TGTGCCACCAGCAGAGATCCGGGGGAGCTGTTTTTT. Its protein product is CATSRDPGELFF.

This clone was observed a single time. The J gene is TRBJ2-5, the V gene TRBV5-6, with D possibly matching TRBD2 (6 bases). Germline values: CDR1 SGHDT, CDR2 YYEEEE. The CDR3 runs to 13 residues. The V end lost 7 bases, the J end lost 5 bases, and 15 bases lay between the germline ends. As DNA, the CDR3 is TGTGCCAGCGGGGGGAGGTTGGAGGAGACCCAGTACTTC. Amino acids: CASGGRLEETQYF.

This clone was observed a handful of times. J is TRBJ2-7 and V is TRBV4-2, with a possible D match to TRBD1 (6 bases). CDR1 and CDR2 from the germline V gene are LGHNA and YNFKEQ. V lost 4 bases and J lost 0, with 13 bases in between. This CDR3 has 15 residues. The CDR3 nucleotides read TGTGCCAGCAGCCTTGAGGGACAAGACTCCTACGAGCAGTACTTC. Protein sequence: CASSLEGQDSYEQYF.

The chain joins TRBV15 to TRBJ2-5; TRBD2 aligns across 7 bases. This CDR3 has 15 residues. CDR1 is LNHNV, CDR2 YYDKDF, per germline (reference sequence). Losses at the gene ends were 6 bases for V and 2 bases for J; bases not matched to a gene: 9. The CDR3 coding sequence is TGTGCCACCAGTCTCCGGGGGGTTCCTCAAGAGACCCAGTACTTC. Translating gives CATSLRGVPQETQYF.

This clone was seen a single time. The J gene is TRBJ1-6, the V gene TRBV19; D remains ambiguous. The CDR3 consists of 16 residues. Germline V CDR1 and CDR2: LNHDA, SQIVND (reference sequence). The V end was cut by 5 bases, the J end by 0 bases, with 11 bases between. The CDR3 region is CASSRGGSSYNSPLHF. DNA for the CDR3: TGTGCCAGTAGTCGAGGAGGTAGCTCCTATAATTCACCCCTCCACTTT.

This chain links TRBV19 with TRBJ1-2, with TRBD1 matching over 9 bases. V shed 4 bases and J 6 bases; nucleotides not matched to a gene: 3. The CDR3 sequence is 13 residues long. Germline-derived CDR1 and CDR2 are LNHDA and SQIVND (reference sequence). CDR3 nucleotides: TGTGCCAGTAGTAAGGACAGGGGCGATGGCTACACCTTC. It encodes CASSKDRGDGYTF.

The chain combines TRBV5-6 with TRBJ2-3; D possibly corresponds to TRBD2 (6 bases). Between the trimmed V and J ends, which lost 2 bases and 0 bases, there was a span of 13 bases. Looked up from germline, CDR1 is SGHDT and CDR2 is YYEEEE. This CDR3 has 16 amino acids. The CDR3, as DNA: TGTGCCAGCAGCTTTGGAGGGCCGTTTAGCACAGATACGCAGTATTTT. Its protein product is CASSFGGPFSTDTQYF.

V gene TRBV6-1 combines with J gene TRBJ1-1; TRBD1 agrees at 9 bases. The V gene end was trimmed by 10 bases and the J gene end by 1 base; junction bases not matched to a gene: 10. The germline CDR1 and CDR2 sequences are MNHNS and SASEGT. The CDR3 covers 15 residues. The CDR3 protein is CATRWGQGPNTEAFF. The CDR3 nucleotides read TGTGCCACCCGATGGGGACAGGGCCCGAACACTGAAGCTTTCTTT.

The V and J genes are TRBV18 and TRBJ2-3, with D unclear. V lost 2 bases to trimming and J lost 0 bases, with 3 bases between them. This CDR3 has 13 amino acids. Per germline, CDR1 KGHSH and CDR2 LQKENI. The CDR3 DNA is TGTGCCAGCTCACCAGGCAGCACAGATACGCAGTATTTT. It encodes CASSPGSTDTQYF. The variable domain in full, completed from reference TRBV18 and TRBJ2-3, reads NAGVMQNPRHLVRRRGQEARLRCSPMKGHSHVYWYRQLPEEGLKFMVYLQKENIIDESGMPKERFSAEFPKEGPSILRIQQVVRGDSAAYFCASSPGSTDTQYFGPGTRLTVL.

This clone was observed a few times. The CDR3 spells CASSYLRAGDEKLFF. CDR3 bases: TGTGCCAGCAGTTATCTGAGGGCCGGAGATGAAAAACTGTTTTTT. This chain joins TRBV6-5 and TRBJ1-4; D not certain. Germline lookup yields CDR1 MNHEY and CDR2 SVGAGI. The V end lost 3 bases, the J end lost 6 bases, and 14 bases lay between the germline ends. The CDR3 runs to 15 residues.

This clone has just one count. The chain combines TRBV9 with TRBJ1-2; 8 nucleotides align to TRBD1. V was clipped by 3 bases and J by 3 bases; unmatched bases: 4. The CDR3 loop spans 14 amino acids. CDR1 and CDR2 (germline): SGDLS, YYNGEE. CDR3 nucleotide sequence: TGTGCCAGCAGCGCAGGGGGACAGGACTATGGCTACACCTTC. Its protein product is CASSAGGQDYGYTF.

The chain is built from TRBV2 and TRBJ2-2; TRBD2 might be the D (6 bases). V was shortened by 8 bases and J by 4 bases, with 11 bases between the two germline ends. From germline, CDR1 is SNHLY and CDR2 FYNNEI. This CDR3 has 13 residues. CDR3 sequence reads: CASRRVGTGELFF. CDR3 nucleotides: TGTGCCAGCCGGAGGGTAGGCACCGGGGAGCTGTTTTTT.

V gene TRBV20-1 combines with J gene TRBJ1-1; the match to TRBD1 covers 8 bases. Germline values: CDR1 DFQATT, CDR2 SNEGSKA (reference sequence). The CDR3 is 11 residues long. The V and J ends lost 3 bases and 11 bases, in that order; junction bases with no gene match: 5. CDR3: CSARGQDHAFF. In DNA form, the CDR3 reads TGCAGTGCTAGGGGACAGGATCACGCTTTCTTT.

This chain joins TRBV25-1 and TRBJ1-2, with TRBD1 matching 8 bases. From germline, CDR1 is MGHDK and CDR2 SYGVNS. J was trimmed by 2 bases and V by 6 bases; bases with no gene match: 5. The CDR3 runs to 14 residues. The CDR3 here is CASRMTGANYGYTF. DNA of the CDR3: TGTGCCAGCAGGATGACAGGGGCAAACTATGGCTACACCTTC.

J is TRBJ2-3 and V is TRBV5-1; D gene ambiguous. From germline, CDR1 is SGHRS and CDR2 YFSETQ. The CDR3 has 15 residues. Trimming stripped 0 bases from V and 1 base from J, with 9 bases between. CDR3 sequence reads: CASSLANSRTDTQYF. The DNA of the CDR3 is TGCGCCAGCAGCTTGGCGAACAGCCGCACAGATACGCAGTATTTT.

This clone has only a few counts. This chain connects TRBV19 to TRBJ2-2, with D maybe TRBD1 (5 bases). CDR3 length: 14 residues. The V and J ends lost 0 bases and 9 bases respectively, with 11 bases between them. CDR1 is LNHDA, CDR2 SQIVND, per germline (reference sequence). The CDR3 nucleotides are TGTGCCAGTAGTATAGAGCCCAGGGTCAGGGAGCTGTTTTTT. Protein: CASSIEPRVRELFF.

The CDR3 loop is CASSQDRLASGGAYEQYF. The CDR3 nucleotides are TGTGCCAGCAGCCAAGATCGTTTGGCTAGCGGGGGGGCCTACGAGCAGTACTTC. The chain has TRBV4-2 and TRBJ2-7, with 12 bases that match TRBD2. The J segment lost 2 bases and the V segment lost 0 bases, leaving 8 bases of the junction unmatched. This CDR3 contains 18 residues. Per the germline V gene, CDR1 is LGHNA and CDR2 is YNFKEQ.

There are a few counts of this clone. The chain employs TRBV5-1 and TRBJ2-7; possibly TRBD1 for D (6 bases). The CDR3 length is 13 residues. The V gene lost 0 bases and the J gene lost 7 bases, with 11 bases spanning the gap. Germline CDR1 reads SGHRS; CDR2 reads YFSETQ. The CDR3 is CASSLDRAGEQYF. The CDR3 coding sequence is TGCGCCAGCAGCTTGGACAGGGCGGGTGAGCAGTACTTC.

The rearrangement links TRBV7-9 to TRBJ1-2; 8 bases map to TRBD1. Germline V lookup: CDR1 SEHNR, CDR2 FQNEAQ (reference sequence). The CDR3 totals 14 residues. V lost 3 bases to trimming and J lost 8 bases; unmatched junction nucleotides: 8. CDR3 sequence: CASSFPQGARGYTF. CDR3 sequence (DNA): TGTGCCAGCAGCTTCCCTCAGGGGGCGCGAGGCTACACCTTC.